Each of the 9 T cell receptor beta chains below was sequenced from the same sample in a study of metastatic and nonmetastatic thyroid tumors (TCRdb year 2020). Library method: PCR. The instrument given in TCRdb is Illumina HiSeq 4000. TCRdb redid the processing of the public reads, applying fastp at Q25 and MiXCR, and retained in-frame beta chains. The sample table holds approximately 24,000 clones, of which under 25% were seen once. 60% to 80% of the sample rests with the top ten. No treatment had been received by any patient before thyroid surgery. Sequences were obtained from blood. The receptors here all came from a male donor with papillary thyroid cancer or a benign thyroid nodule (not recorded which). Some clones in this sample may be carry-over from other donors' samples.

Written as DNA, the CDR3 is TGTGCCAGCAGTTTCTACAATCAGCCCCAGCATTTT. Translation gives CASSFYNQPQHF. This chain uses TRBV28 with TRBJ1-5; D is unclear. Trimming removed 3 bases at V and 3 bases at J, with 3 bases between. The CDR3 sequence is 12 residues long. The germline V gene encodes CDR1 MDHEN and CDR2 SYDVKM.

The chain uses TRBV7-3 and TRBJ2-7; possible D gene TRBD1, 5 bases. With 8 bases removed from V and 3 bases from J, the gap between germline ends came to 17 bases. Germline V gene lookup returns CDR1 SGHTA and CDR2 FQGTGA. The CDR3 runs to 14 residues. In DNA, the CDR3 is TGTGCCAGCTCACCCCGGGCAGGGCTCTACGAGCAGTACTTC. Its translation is CASSPRAGLYEQYF.

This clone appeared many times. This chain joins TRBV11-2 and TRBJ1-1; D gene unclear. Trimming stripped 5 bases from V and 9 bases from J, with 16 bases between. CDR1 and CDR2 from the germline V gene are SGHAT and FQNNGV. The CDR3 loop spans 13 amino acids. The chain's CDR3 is CASSPREAQKAFF. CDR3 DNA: TGTGCCAGCAGCCCCCGGGAAGCCCAGAAAGCTTTCTTT.

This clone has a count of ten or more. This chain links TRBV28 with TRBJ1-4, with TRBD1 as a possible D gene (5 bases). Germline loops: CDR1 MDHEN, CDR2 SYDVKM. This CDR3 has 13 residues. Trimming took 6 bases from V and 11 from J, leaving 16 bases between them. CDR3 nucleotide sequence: TGTGCCAGCAGGCGGGACGGCCGGGGGAAACTGTTTTTT. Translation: CASRRDGRGKLFF.

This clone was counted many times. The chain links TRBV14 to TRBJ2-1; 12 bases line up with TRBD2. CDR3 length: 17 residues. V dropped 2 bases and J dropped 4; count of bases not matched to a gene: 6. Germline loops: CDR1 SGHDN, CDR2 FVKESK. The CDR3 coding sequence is TGTGCCAGCAGCCAACCCCTGGGGACTAGCGGGTACAATGAGCAGTTCTTC. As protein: CASSQPLGTSGYNEQFF.

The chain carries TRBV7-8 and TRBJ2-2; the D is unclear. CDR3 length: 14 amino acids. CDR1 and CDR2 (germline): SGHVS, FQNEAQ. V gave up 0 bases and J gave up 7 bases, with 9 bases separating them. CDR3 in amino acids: CASSLALPGGELFF. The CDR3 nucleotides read TGTGCCAGCAGCTTAGCGCTCCCCGGCGGGGAGCTGTTTTTT.

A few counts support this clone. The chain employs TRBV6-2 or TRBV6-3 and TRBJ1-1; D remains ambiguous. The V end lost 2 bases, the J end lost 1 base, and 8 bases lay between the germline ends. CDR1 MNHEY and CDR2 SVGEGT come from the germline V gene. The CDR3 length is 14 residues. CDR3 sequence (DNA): TGTGCCAGCAGTTACACCCATGGGAACACTGAAGCTTTCTTT. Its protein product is CASSYTHGNTEAFF.

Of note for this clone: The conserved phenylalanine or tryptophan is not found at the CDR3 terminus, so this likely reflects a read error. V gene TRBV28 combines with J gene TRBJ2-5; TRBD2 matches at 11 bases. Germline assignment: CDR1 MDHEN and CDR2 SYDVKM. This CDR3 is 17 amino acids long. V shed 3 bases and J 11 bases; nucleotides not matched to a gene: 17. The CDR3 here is CASSFRKLAGVGVTQYI. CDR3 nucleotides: TGTGCCAGCAGTTTCCGTAAACTAGCGGGAGTCGGGGTGACTCAGTACATC.

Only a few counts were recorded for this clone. The CDR3 DNA reads as TGTGCCAGCCGAGGCGGGTCCTACGAGCAGTACTTC. Protein product: CASRGGSYEQYF. The chain carries TRBV6-1 and TRBJ2-7; perhaps TRBD2 as D (5 bases). The CDR3 extends over 12 amino acids. CDR1 and CDR2 from the germline V gene are MNHNS and SASEGT. V lost 8 bases to trimming and J lost 1 base, with 9 bases between them.